The sequence of this T cell receptor (beta chain) was determined in a study of blood T cell repertoires in COVID-19. Study overall: The study drew acute and convalescent COVID-19 samples from the United States, Italy and Spain.

Sequencing used immunoSEQ multiplex PCR; TCRdb keeps in-frame clones, though not all of them. This sample has 35,000 to 50,000 clones, with around 85% found just once. Germline V gene lookup returns CDR1 SGHVS and CDR2 FQNEAQ. CDR3 length equals 12 residues. Trimming took 1 base from V and 13 from J; bases not matched to a gene: 4. This TCR came from a man aged 60 to 69 with acute or convalescent COVID-19. Sequences were obtained from peripheral blood. The V gene is TRBV7-8, the J gene TRBJ1-5; 7 nucleotides agree with TRBD1. The DNA of the CDR3 is TGTGCCAGCAGCTTAGTGGACAGGAAACAGCATTTT. As protein: CASSLVDRKQHF.